What follows are 25 T cell receptor beta chains derived from one specimen sequenced in a study of blood T cell repertoires in COVID-19 (dated by TCRdb to 2020 to 2021). The library was built by means of the immunoSEQ multiplex PCR assay. The clones in this table, taken by TCRdb from immuneACCESS, are in-frame only. Not every clone is retained; where verified, under half of the shortfall comes from an unresolved V gene, and the cause of the rest is unknown. The sample includes about 120,000 clones, with 70% to 85% observed a single time. The ten largest clones represent approximately 0.79% of the sample. Input material: peripheral blood. These receptors were obtained from a human donor with acute or convalescent COVID-19. The donor label of this sample is uncertain.

This clone was observed many times. The CDR3 sequence: CASSLEVGGSTDTQYF. CDR3 coding DNA: TGCGCCAGCAGCTTGGAGGTCGGGGGTAGCACAGATACGCAGTATTTT. The J gene is TRBJ2-3, the V gene TRBV5-1; maybe TRBD2 (6 bases). The germline CDR1 and CDR2 sequences are SGHRS and YFSETQ. The CDR3 is 16 amino acids. V gave up 0 bases and J gave up 0 bases, with 11 bases separating them. The complete variable domain, with remaining parts taken from reference TRBV5-1 and TRBJ2-3, reads KAGVTQTPRYLIKTRGQQVTLSCSPISGHRSVSWYQQTPGQGLQFLFEYFSETQRNKGNFPGRFSGRQFSNSRSEMNVSTLELGDSALYLCASSLEVGGSTDTQYFGPGTRLTVL.

This chain uses TRBV5-6 with TRBJ1-2; TRBD1 aligns across 9 bases. V gave up 0 bases and J gave up 8 bases; unmatched junction bases: 11. The CDR3 extends over 16 amino acids. Per germline, CDR1 SGHDT and CDR2 YYEEEE. In nucleotides, the CDR3 is TGTGCCAGCAGCTTGGATAAAGGGACAGGGATCCGGGGCTACACCTTC. This translates into CASSLDKGTGIRGYTF.

The rearrangement links TRBV14 to TRBJ2-1; 10 bases agree with TRBD2. From germline, CDR1 is SGHDN and CDR2 FVKESK. V lost 0 bases, J lost 8 bases, and 10 bases stayed unmatched. The CDR3 has 17 residues. The CDR3: CASSQDSLAGELDEQFF. CDR3 sequence (DNA): TGTGCCAGCAGCCAAGATTCTCTAGCGGGGGAGTTAGATGAGCAGTTCTTC.

This rearrangement joins TRBV6-5 to TRBJ2-7; TRBD1 matches 10 bases. CDR3 length equals 12 residues. The germline gives CDR1 MNHEY, CDR2 SVGAGI. J gave up 8 bases and V 6 bases, and 4 bases lay outside the gene matches. The CDR3 here is CASRATGGKQYV. CDR3 DNA sequence: TGTGCCAGCAGAGCGACAGGGGGCAAGCAGTACGTC.

This clone was counted only a few times. The chain has TRBV30 and TRBJ1-4, with D unclear. Trimming removed 2 bases at V and 8 bases at J, with 9 bases between. The CDR3 runs to 12 residues. CDR1 and CDR2 from the germline V gene are GTSNPN and SVGIG (reference sequence). CDR3 DNA sequence: TGTGCCTGGAGTCCCAGCGGGGAAAAACTGTTTTTT. Translating gives CAWSPSGEKLFF. The full variable domain, its missing parts supplied by reference TRBV30 and TRBJ1-4, is SQTIHQWPATLVQPVGSPLSLECTVEGTSNPNLYWYRQAAGRGLQLLFYSVGIGQISSEVPQNLSASRPQDRQFILSSKKLLLSDSGFYLCAWSPSGEKLFFGSGTQLSVL.

This clone was seen a handful of times. CDR3 amino acids: CASSRDIQRNYGYTF. Written as DNA, the CDR3 is TGTGCCAGCAGCCGCGATATACAGAGAAACTATGGCTACACCTTC. The V and J genes are TRBV3-1 (or the pseudogene TRBV3-2) and TRBJ1-2; D not resolved. Germline-derived CDR1 and CDR2 are LGHDT and YNNKEL (reference sequence). CDR3 length: 15 amino acids. The V end lost 4 bases, the J end lost 2 bases, and 14 bases lay between the germline ends.

CDR3 in amino acids: CASSQAAGTGDTEAFF. The DNA for the CDR3 is TGCGCCAGCAGCCAAGCGGCCGGGACAGGGGATACTGAAGCTTTCTTT. The chain recombines TRBV4-1 with TRBJ1-1; 10 bases fit TRBD1. The V gene's germline CDR1 is MGHRA and CDR2 YSYEKL. V lost 1 base to trimming and J lost 5 bases; unmatched junction nucleotides: 7. The CDR3 sequence is 16 residues long.

The chain combines TRBV18 with TRBJ1-2; 8 positions match TRBD1. The CDR3 extends over 16 amino acids. Germline trimming cut 5 bases from V and 1 base from J; bases unmatched to any gene: 9. Germline V gene lookup returns CDR1 KGHSH and CDR2 LQKENI. Written as DNA, the CDR3 is TGTGCCAGCTCAGTTATCTCGGGACAGGATAACTATGGCTACACCTTC. Amino acids: CASSVISGQDNYGYTF. The full variable domain, rest sourced from reference TRBV18 and TRBJ1-2, is NAGVMQNPRHLVRRRGQEARLRCSPMKGHSHVYWYRQLPEEGLKFMVYLQKENIIDESGMPKERFSAEFPKEGPSILRIQQVVRGDSAAYFCASSVISGQDNYGYTFGSGTRLTVV.

This chain uses TRBV5-6 with TRBJ1-1, with TRBD1 matching over 7 bases. The trim removed 5 bases at V and 0 bases at J, leaving 7 bases unmatched. This CDR3 has 15 residues. Germline V gives CDR1 SGHDT, CDR2 YYEEEE. The CDR3 region has the DNA TGTGCCAGCAGTTTTATTGACAGGGTGAACACTGAAGCTTTCTTT. Translated: CASSFIDRVNTEAFF.

The chain joins TRBV11-2 to TRBJ1-1; 8 positions match TRBD1. The CDR3 has 16 residues. J was trimmed by 4 bases and V by 5 bases; bases with no gene match: 12. Looked up from germline, CDR1 is SGHAT and CDR2 is FQNNGV. The CDR3 coding sequence is TGTGCCAGCAGCCCTGGGTCAGGGGGCGTGGTCACTGAAGCTTTCTTT. Its translation: CASSPGSGGVVTEAFF.

The genes are TRBV30 and TRBJ2-6; D uncertain. CDR1 and CDR2 from the germline V gene are GTSNPN and SVGIG (reference sequence). The CDR3 sequence is 16 residues long. With 0 bases removed from V and 5 bases from J, the gap between germline ends came to 14 bases. The chain's CDR3 is CAWSVSVSFRANVLTF. In DNA form, the CDR3 reads TGTGCCTGGAGTGTGTCAGTTTCCTTTCGGGCCAACGTCCTGACTTTC. The variable domain in full, completed from reference TRBV30 and TRBJ2-6, reads SQTIHQWPATLVQPVGSPLSLECTVEGTSNPNLYWYRQAAGRGLQLLFYSVGIGQISSEVPQNLSASRPQDRQFILSSKKLLLSDSGFYLCAWSVSVSFRANVLTFGAGSRLTVL.

This clone was found once. The V gene is TRBV5-1, the J gene TRBJ1-2, with D hard to call. Germline V lookup: CDR1 SGHRS, CDR2 YFSETQ. The CDR3 loop spans 14 amino acids. V was pared by 2 bases and J by 0 bases, with 8 bases between. The CDR3 protein is CASSLPGTNYGYTF. The CDR3, as DNA: TGCGCCAGCAGCTTACCGGGAACTAACTATGGCTACACCTTC.

The genes are TRBV5-4 and TRBJ1-2; possibly TRBD1 for D (5 bases). The ends were cut back, 5 bases at V and 3 bases at J, with 11 bases in the middle. CDR1 and CDR2 (germline): SGHNT, YYREEE (reference sequence). The CDR3 runs 13 residues. CDR3 region: CASSQLQDYGYTF. The CDR3 DNA reads TGTGCCAGCAGTCAGCTACAGGACTATGGCTACACCTTC.

A remark on this clone: A read error is possible here, since a much larger clone lies one base away. This sequence joins TRBV2 and TRBJ2-5; no reliable D call. The V end lost 6 bases, the J end lost 5 bases, and 7 bases lay between the germline ends. This CDR3 region has 11 residues. Germline lookup yields CDR1 SNHLY and CDR2 FYNNEI. CDR3 in DNA: TGTGCCAGCAGGGAGATGGAGACCCAGTACTTC. Translation: CASREMETQYF. Full variable domain (remainder filled in from reference TRBV2 and TRBJ2-5): EPEVTQTPSHQVTQMGQEVILRCVPISNHLYFYWYRQILGQKVEFLVSFYNNEISEKSEIFDDQFSVERPDGSNFTLKIRSTKLEDSAMYFCASREMETQYFGPGTRLLVL.

About this clone itself: It may be a read error: a sequence one base away is much more abundant. The V gene is TRBV2, the J gene TRBJ1-1, with 7 bases matching TRBD1. The CDR3 contains 13 residues. V lost 6 bases to trimming and J lost 0 bases; unmatched junction nucleotides: 1. Germline V lookup: CDR1 SNHLY, CDR2 FYNNEI. The CDR3 protein is CASRGQLNTEAFF. CDR3 DNA: TGTGCCAGCAGGGGACAGCTGAACACTGAAGCTTTCTTT.

This clone was counted a few times. The V and J genes are TRBV6-5 and TRBJ1-4; TRBD1 aligns across 9 bases. Per germline, CDR1 MNHEY and CDR2 SVGAGI. V lost 5 bases to trimming and J lost 0 bases; unmatched junction nucleotides: 1. The CDR3 totals 15 residues. This CDR3 is CASSRQGATNEKLFF. The CDR3, as DNA: TGTGCCAGCAGTAGACAGGGGGCAACTAATGAAAAACTGTTTTTT.

The chain uses TRBV5-1 and TRBJ1-2, with D maybe TRBD1 (5 bases). This CDR3 region has 14 residues. Trimming shortened V by 0 bases and J by 8 bases, and 14 bases separated the two germline ends. The germline V gene encodes CDR1 SGHRS and CDR2 YFSETQ. DNA of the CDR3: TGCGCCAGCAGCTTGGAACCTAGGGGCTCGGGCTACACCTTC. The encoded protein is CASSLEPRGSGYTF.

The chain couples TRBV19 to TRBJ2-7; tentatively, D is TRBD1 (6 bases). V lost 0 bases to trimming and J lost 6 bases, with 9 bases between them. This CDR3 has 13 residues. The germline CDR1 and CDR2 sequences are LNHDA and SQIVND (reference sequence). CDR3 nucleotides: TGTGCCAGTAGTATAGAGTCAGGGGCCGAGCAGTACGTC. This translates into CASSIESGAEQYV.

This clone was observed a handful of times. V and J are TRBV11-2 and TRBJ1-5, with unresolved D. Trimming left V 2 bases short and J 5 bases short, with 19 bases between. The germline V gene has CDR1 SGHAT and CDR2 FQNNGV. This CDR3 is 17 amino acids long. The CDR3 coding sequence is TGTGCCAGCAGCTTAAGCCCTACGAACAGTGCCCATCAGCCCCAGCATTTT. Its protein is CASSLSPTNSAHQPQHF.

The chain links TRBV21-1 to TRBJ1-1. TRBV21-1 is a pseudogene segment. This CDR3 has 15 residues. This CDR3 reads CASSKRVGGATEAFF. CDR3 DNA: TGTGCCAGCAGCAAGCGGGTAGGGGGGGCCACTGAAGCTTTCTTT.

The chain links TRBV5-1 to TRBJ2-5; D is perhaps TRBD1 (5 bases). Germline V lookup: CDR1 SGHRS, CDR2 YFSETQ. Trimming removed 0 bases at V and 5 bases at J, with 11 bases between. The CDR3 spans 14 residues. The CDR3: CASSLVSGWETQYF. The CDR3 DNA reads as TGCGCCAGCAGCTTGGTCTCAGGGTGGGAGACCCAGTACTTC.

The gene calls are TRBV28 and TRBJ1-1; TRBD1 agrees at 7 bases. V trimming: 8 bases; J trimming: 3 bases; junction bases outside the gene matches: 12. The CDR3 has 15 amino acids. Germline V gives CDR1 MDHEN, CDR2 SYDVKM. The CDR3 bases are TGTGCCAGCTCGAGGGGGCGCTTGGGTGACACTGAAGCTTTCTTT. Amino acids: CASSRGRLGDTEAFF.

A few counts support this clone. Other DNA sequences in this sample translate to the same CDR3. The chain combines TRBV5-1 with TRBJ1-4, with D possibly being TRBD1 (5 bases). The V gene lost 1 base and the J gene lost 7 bases, with 5 bases spanning the gap. CDR3 length: 12 residues. Germline CDR1 reads SGHRS; CDR2 reads YFSETQ. Here the CDR3 DNA reads TGCGCCAGCAGCTTGCAGGGTGAAAAACTGTTTTTT. As protein: CASSLQGEKLFF.

The chain is built from TRBV6-2 or TRBV6-3 and TRBJ2-1; 12 positions match TRBD2. The CDR3 is 15 amino acids. Germline CDR1 MNHEY, CDR2 SVGEGT. Trimming took 4 bases from V and 4 from J; bases not matched to a gene: 2. CDR3 coding DNA: TGTGCCAGCAGTTCTAGCGGGGGGGCTTACAATGAGCAGTTCTTC. It codes for CASSSSGGAYNEQFF.

The chain carries TRBV7-9 and TRBJ1-4; 8 bases fit TRBD1. CDR1 is SEHNR and CDR2 is FQNEAQ in the germline V gene (reference sequence). Germline trimming cut 4 bases from V and 5 bases from J; bases unmatched to any gene: 15. The CDR3 has 18 amino acids. In nucleotides, the CDR3 is TGTGCCAGCAGCTGGGACAGGCAAGGTTTCCTTGGAAATGAAAAACTGTTTTTT. Amino acid sequence: CASSWDRQGFLGNEKLFF.